This T cell receptor (beta chain) was obtained from a study of cytomegalovirus exposure and HLA in healthy donors. PCR employed 60 Vbeta and 13 Jbeta primers. Method: immunoSEQ multiplex PCR; TCRdb's copy keeps in-frame clones and lacks some. Of roughly 150,000 clones in the sample, roughly 67% were seen once. Germline V gene lookup returns CDR1 SGHAT and CDR2 FQNNGV. V lost 4 bases and J lost 11; bases outside the gene matches: 9. This CDR3 spans 13 amino acids. The TCR sequence derives from a woman younger than 30 in good health and CMV-seropositive. V gene TRBV11-2 combines with J gene TRBJ2-5, with 8 bases aligning to TRBD1. Sequencing was done on a sample of PBMCs. CDR3: CASSSRQGSEQYF. The CDR3 DNA is TGTGCCAGCAGCTCCAGACAGGGGTCGGAGCAGTACTTC.